The entry below gives a single T cell receptor (beta chain) sequence along with its context. As yet, its antigen is unknown. TCRdb called the reads again in MiXCR, with one record for every CDR3 protein. The repertoire has nearly 450,000 distinct CDR3 sequences, approximately 31% of them found once; the top ten carry roughly 15%. These data are taken from a study of T cell repertoires in cytomegalovirus infection. Study-wide context: Evidence of both CMV infection and a matching HLA type came from public TCR beta signatures. The study, taken as a whole, reports: Dominating the ex vivo response were TCR beta clonotypes that were CMV-specific and HLA-C-restricted.

Input material: PBMCs. The sequence was collected from a human donor in good health (CMV status not recorded). Some clones in this sample may be carry-over from other donors' samples.

The CDR3 DNA follows: TGTGCCAGCAGTGAGGGGACGCTAAGCAATCAGCCCCAGCATTTT. Its protein product is CASSEGTLSNQPQHF. The chain has TRBV2 and TRBJ1-5, with D perhaps matching TRBD1 (5 bases). Germline loops: CDR1 SNHLY, CDR2 FYNNEI. V gave up 3 bases and J gave up 1 base, with 10 bases separating them. The CDR3 extends over 15 amino acids.